The clone carrying this T cell receptor (beta chain) has more than one count but fewer than ten. A second PCR, run for roughly 7 to 11 cycles, used a sample-barcoded 5' primer plus a J-beta primer mix. MiXCR, applied by TCRdb to the 5' RACE reads, yields one record per CDR3 protein. The sample carries 1.5 million to 1.9 million distinct CDR3 sequences, around 40% recorded once. This record comes from a study of blood T cells in healthy people across ages. The CDR3 is 15 amino acids. Germline V CDR1 and CDR2: LGHNA, YSLEER. The V and J ends lost 4 bases and 1 base respectively, with 13 bases between them.

Sequences were obtained from blood. This chain joins TRBV4-3 and TRBJ2-5; tentative D call: TRBD1 (6 bases). This receptor was taken from a woman aged 18-35 years in good health. The CDR3 protein is CASSPSRDIQETQYF. In DNA, the CDR3 is TGCGCCAGCAGCCCATCCCGGGACATCCAAGAGACCCAGTACTTC.